This TCR beta chain stems from a study of cytomegalovirus exposure and HLA in healthy donors. V lost 11 bases to trimming and J lost 3 bases; unmatched junction nucleotides: 14. Germline values: CDR1 ENHRY, CDR2 SYGVKD. The CDR3 consists of 16 residues. General study results and limits: Investigators reported 150 to 200 TCR beta chains as tied to cytomegalovirus.

The study ran its PCR with 60 Vbeta and 13 Jbeta primers. Profiled with immunoSEQ multiplex PCR; TCRdb holds only in-frame clones, not every one. The profile shows approximately 180,000 clones, 77% of them singletons. This clone was counted between two and nine times. The antigen is unknown. Sequencing was performed on PBMCs. V and J are TRBV10-3 and TRBJ2-7; 12 bases fit TRBD2. This receptor was taken from a woman aged 25-40 years in good health and CMV-seropositive. The CDR3 sequence: CASQATTSGRLYEQYF. As DNA, the CDR3 is TGTGCCTCCCAAGCAACTACTAGCGGGAGGCTCTACGAGCAGTACTTC.